These T cell receptor beta chains were read from a single sample in a study of long-term antiretroviral therapy in people with HIV. This table comes from immunoSEQ multiplex PCR, and its TCRdb copy is limited to in-frame clones, with some not included. Of 19,000 or so clones listed, roughly four fifths are singletons. Specimen: unsorted PBMCs, collected 0.3 years before starting antiretroviral therapy. These receptors came from a man aged 45-65 years with HIV. Both conserved end residues are part of each CDR3. The D gene is left open where the match is weak. Part of the rows lack a size; the others show once, few, many or a class for expanded clones.

>TRBV7-9|-|TRBJ1-2|few
CASSVLGDGYTF
TGTGCCAGCAGCGTGCTGGGGGATGGCTACACCTTC
>TRBV4-1|-|TRBJ2-7|once
CASSQEGVEQYF
TGCGCCAGCAGCCAAGAAGGTGTCGAGCAGTACTTC
>TRBV5-5|TRBD1|TRBJ2-7|few
CASSSRGLEQYF
TGTGCCAGCAGTTCCAGGGGGCTGGAGCAGTACTTC
>TRBV7-9|-|TRBJ1-1|-
CASSLFGQGLNQGNTEAFF
TGTGCCAGCAGCTTATTCGGGCAGGGACTGAATCAAGGGAACACTGAAGCTTTCTTT
>TRBV10-3|-|TRBJ1-2|-
CAITGGGAGYGYTF
TGTGCCATCACCGGCGGGGGGGCCGGCTATGGCTACACCTTC
>TRBV6-6|TRBD1|TRBJ2-7|-
CASSTGTGGDYEQYF
TGTGCCAGCAGTACGGGGACAGGGGGAGACTACGAGCAGTACTTC
>TRBV4-3|-|TRBJ2-1|-
CASSQRLFSSYNEQFF
TGCGCCAGCAGCCAAAGGCTTTTCAGCTCCTACAATGAGCAGTTCTTC
>TRBV7-9|-|TRBJ2-7|-
CASSSGYSGYEQYF
TGTGCCAGCAGCTCCGGGTACAGCGGCTACGAGCAGTACTTC
>TRBV2|-|TRBJ2-7|-
CASRGRGDIRHEQYF
TGTGCCAGCAGGGGGCGAGGCGACATCCGACACGAGCAGTACTTC
>TRBV4-3|-|TRBJ1-5|-
CASSQDGLRNQPQHF
TGCGCCAGCAGCCAAGATGGACTGCGCAATCAGCCCCAGCATTTT
>TRBV4-1|TRBD1|TRBJ2-7|-
CASSQTGQGYEQYF
TGCGCCAGCAGCCAGACGGGACAGGGCTACGAGCAGTACTTC
>TRBV7-9|-|TRBJ1-6|-
CASSFGSSYNSPLHF
TGTGCCAGCAGCTTCGGGAGCTCCTATAATTCACCCCTCCACTTT
>TRBV9|TRBD1|TRBJ2-5|-
CASARDPGQGARETQYF
TGTGCCAGCGCCCGAGACCCCGGACAGGGGGCGCGGGAGACCCAGTACTTC
>TRBV27|-|TRBJ1-1|-
CASSLSINTEAFF
TGTGCCAGCAGTTTATCGATAAACACTGAAGCTTTCTTT
>TRBV5-8|TRBD1|TRBJ1-5|-
CASSSRLGGGNQPQHF
TGTGCCAGCAGCTCTCGTCTAGGGGGCGGCAATCAGCCCCAGCATTTT
>TRBV7-9|TRBD2|TRBJ2-1|-
CASSLTSGSGNEQFF
TGTGCCAGCAGCCTGACTAGCGGGAGCGGGAATGAGCAGTTCTTC
>TRBV11-3|-|TRBJ2-3|-
CASSLAGQTDTQYF
TGTGCCAGCAGCTTAGCAGGGCAGACAGATACGCAGTATTTT
>TRBV6-1|-|TRBJ2-7|few
CASMLTGEYEQYF
TGTGCCAGCATGTTGACAGGCGAATACGAGCAGTACTTC
>TRBV29-1|-|TRBJ1-2|-
CSVESVILDYGYTF
TGCAGCGTTGAATCGGTGATTCTGGACTATGGCTACACCTTC
>TRBV7-2|-|TRBJ2-7|once
CASSLARHSPSYEQYF
TGTGCCAGCAGCTTAGCCCGACACTCTCCTTCCTACGAGCAGTACTTC
>TRBV6-5|-|TRBJ1-2|-
CASSYQGNYGYTF
TGTGCCAGCAGTTACCAAGGGAACTATGGCTACACCTTC
>TRBV18|TRBD1|TRBJ2-7|few
CASSVDRGTYEQYF
TGTGCCAGCTCAGTTGACAGGGGAACCTACGAGCAGTACTTC
>TRBV28|TRBD1|TRBJ1-1|medium-sized
CASSYSPGQGPAEAFF
TGTGCCAGCAGTTATTCTCCGGGACAGGGGCCCGCTGAAGCTTTCTTT
>TRBV7-2|TRBD1|TRBJ2-1|-
CASSFPGGTGYNEQFF
TGTGCCAGCAGCTTTCCCGGAGGGACAGGCTACAATGAGCAGTTCTTC
>TRBV6-5|TRBD2|TRBJ2-7|-
CASSYRGGQPYEQYF
TGTGCCAGCAGTTACCGCGGGGGGCAACCCTACGAGCAGTACTTC
>TRBV7-2|-|TRBJ1-5|-
CASSRDNIGQPQHF
TGTGCCAGCAGCCGGGACAACATCGGGCAGCCCCAGCATTTT
>TRBV7-8|TRBD2|TRBJ2-5|-
CASSLLRELETQYF
TGTGCCAGCAGCTTATTGCGGGAGCTGGAGACCCAGTACTTC
>TRBV11-2|-|TRBJ1-2|-
CASSLDSVEVTLYGYTF
TGTGCCAGCAGCTTAGATTCTGTGGAGGTTACTCTCTATGGCTACACCTTC
>TRBV6-1|TRBD1|TRBJ2-1|-
CATLPDREVWEQFF
TGTGCCACCCTTCCGGACAGGGAAGTGTGGGAGCAGTTCTTC
>TRBV7-9|-|TRBJ1-6|few
CASSLLSGRGGDKPLHF
TGTGCCAGCAGCTTATTATCGGGGCGTGGCGGGGATAAGCCCCTCCACTTT
>TRBV28|TRBD1|TRBJ1-4|-
CASSLPPAGGGVIEKLFF
TGTGCCAGCAGTTTGCCGCCCGCAGGGGGCGGGGTTATTGAAAAACTGTTTTTT
>TRBV7-9|-|TRBJ1-1|-
CASSSSHRRTEAFF
TGTGCCAGCAGCTCCTCCCACCGGAGGACTGAAGCTTTCTTT
>TRBV15|-|TRBJ1-5|-
CATGESNQPQHF
TGTGCCACCGGGGAGAGTAATCAGCCCCAGCATTTT
>TRBV28|TRBD2|TRBJ2-2|-
CASSPRGLAGAGELFF
TGTGCCAGCAGTCCACGAGGACTAGCGGGAGCCGGGGAGCTGTTTTTT
>TRBV9|-|TRBJ1-4|-
CASSVARTDGNEKLFF
TGTGCCAGCAGCGTAGCTAGGACAGACGGTAATGAAAAACTGTTTTTT
>TRBV7-2|-|TRBJ2-7|-
CASSLNQGSFPYEQYF
TGTGCCAGCAGCTTGAACCAGGGGTCTTTTCCCTACGAGCAGTACTTC
>TRBV14|-|TRBJ1-1|-
CASSQEVRRGAFF
TGTGCCAGCAGCCAAGAGGTACGGAGGGGGGCTTTCTTT
>TRBV25-1|-|TRBJ2-7|-
CASSDKGDWPYEQYF
TGTGCCAGCAGTGATAAGGGAGATTGGCCCTACGAGCAGTACTTC
>TRBV9|-|TRBJ2-1|-
CASSASGIEQFF
TGTGCCAGCAGCGCCAGCGGTATTGAGCAGTTCTTC
>TRBV30|TRBD1|TRBJ1-4|-
CAWSRGQGVEKLFF
TGTGCCTGGAGTCGTGGACAGGGGGTGGAAAAACTGTTTTTT
>TRBV11-2|TRBD1|TRBJ1-2|once
CASSPNRGRVGYGYTF
TGTGCCAGCAGCCCGAACAGGGGTCGGGTCGGCTATGGCTACACCTTC
>TRBV7-2|TRBD2|TRBJ2-3|-
CASSLGASGSTDTQYF
TGTGCCAGCAGCTTAGGGGCTAGCGGGAGCACAGATACGCAGTATTTT
>TRBV19|-|TRBJ2-6|once
CASNQEDVLTF
TGTGCCAGTAATCAGGAGGACGTCCTGACTTTC
>TRBV5-1|-|TRBJ1-1|-
CASRFRAMNTEAFF
TGCGCCAGCAGATTCAGGGCCATGAACACTGAAGCTTTCTTT
>TRBV15|-|TRBJ2-1|-
CATSGYEARNEQFF
TGTGCCACCAGCGGATATGAGGCAAGGAATGAGCAGTTCTTC
>TRBV2|-|TRBJ2-7|-
CASSERSGRTPYEQYF
TGTGCCAGCAGTGAACGGAGTGGCAGGACCCCCTACGAGCAGTACTTC
>TRBV14|-|TRBJ1-6|-
CASSQGTSNSPLHF
TGTGCCAGCAGCCAGGGGACATCTAATTCACCCCTCCACTTT
>TRBV5-4|TRBD1|TRBJ2-3|-
CASSSQGDPTDTQYF
TGTGCCAGCAGCTCACAGGGGGACCCCACAGATACGCAGTATTTT
>TRBV7-9|-|TRBJ2-2|-
CASSPPGNTGELFF
TGTGCCAGCAGCCCCCCGGGGAACACCGGGGAGCTGTTTTTT
>TRBV19|-|TRBJ2-2|-
CASKTGLPEGGELFF
TGTGCCAGTAAAACAGGGTTGCCGGAGGGCGGGGAGCTGTTTTTT
>TRBV27|-|TRBJ1-1|-
CASSFWGSEAFF
TGTGCCAGCAGTTTTTGGGGGTCTGAAGCTTTCTTT
>TRBV28|TRBD1|TRBJ1-5|few
CASTPDRVYSNQPQHF
TGTGCCAGCACTCCAGACAGGGTCTATAGCAATCAGCCCCAGCATTTT
>TRBV6-5|-|TRBJ2-7|once
CASSYSGATYEQYF
TGTGCCAGCAGTTACTCTGGAGCAACCTACGAGCAGTACTTC